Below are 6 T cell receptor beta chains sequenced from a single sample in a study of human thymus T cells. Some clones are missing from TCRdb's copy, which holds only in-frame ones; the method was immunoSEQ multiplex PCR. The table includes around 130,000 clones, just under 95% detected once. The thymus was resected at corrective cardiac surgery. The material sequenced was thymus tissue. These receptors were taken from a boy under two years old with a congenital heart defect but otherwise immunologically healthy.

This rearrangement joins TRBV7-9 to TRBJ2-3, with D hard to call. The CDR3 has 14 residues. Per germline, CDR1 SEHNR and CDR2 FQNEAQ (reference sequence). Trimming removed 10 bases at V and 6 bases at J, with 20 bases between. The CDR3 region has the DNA TGTGCCACCCAACCGGGCACTTTGAGGGATACGCAGTATTTT. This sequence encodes CATQPGTLRDTQYF.

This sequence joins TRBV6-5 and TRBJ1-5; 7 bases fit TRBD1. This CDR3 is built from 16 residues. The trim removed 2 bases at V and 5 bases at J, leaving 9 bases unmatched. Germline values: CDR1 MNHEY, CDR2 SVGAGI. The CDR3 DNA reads TGTGCCAGCAGTTACCCTCCCACAGGGGAGGATCAGCCCCAGCATTTT. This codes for CASSYPPTGEDQPQHF.

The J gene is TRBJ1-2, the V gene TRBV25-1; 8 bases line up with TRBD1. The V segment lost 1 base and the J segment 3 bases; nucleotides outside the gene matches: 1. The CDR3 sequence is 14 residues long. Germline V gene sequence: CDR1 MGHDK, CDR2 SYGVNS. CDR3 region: CASSESGQDYGYTF. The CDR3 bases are TGTGCCAGCAGTGAATCGGGACAGGACTATGGCTACACCTTC.

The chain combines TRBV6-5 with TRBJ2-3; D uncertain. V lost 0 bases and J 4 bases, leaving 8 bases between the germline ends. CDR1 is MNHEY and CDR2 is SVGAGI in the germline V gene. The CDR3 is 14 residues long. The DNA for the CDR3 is TGTGCCAGCAGTTACTCCCTAGACCCAGATACGCAGTATTTT. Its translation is CASSYSLDPDTQYF.

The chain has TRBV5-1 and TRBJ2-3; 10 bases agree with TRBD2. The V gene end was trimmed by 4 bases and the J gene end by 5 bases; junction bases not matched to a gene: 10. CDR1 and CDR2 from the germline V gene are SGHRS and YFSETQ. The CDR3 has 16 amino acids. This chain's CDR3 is CASSPKSGGAGDTQYF. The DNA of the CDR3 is TGCGCCAGCAGCCCAAAGAGCGGGGGGGCTGGAGATACGCAGTATTTT.

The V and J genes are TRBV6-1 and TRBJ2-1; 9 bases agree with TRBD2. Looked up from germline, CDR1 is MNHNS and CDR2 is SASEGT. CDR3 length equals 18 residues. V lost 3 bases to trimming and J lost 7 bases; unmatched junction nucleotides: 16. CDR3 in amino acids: CASSDSLARGGVKNEQFF. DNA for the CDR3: TGTGCCAGCAGTGATTCTTTGGCTCGCGGGGGGGTTAAGAATGAGCAGTTCTTC.